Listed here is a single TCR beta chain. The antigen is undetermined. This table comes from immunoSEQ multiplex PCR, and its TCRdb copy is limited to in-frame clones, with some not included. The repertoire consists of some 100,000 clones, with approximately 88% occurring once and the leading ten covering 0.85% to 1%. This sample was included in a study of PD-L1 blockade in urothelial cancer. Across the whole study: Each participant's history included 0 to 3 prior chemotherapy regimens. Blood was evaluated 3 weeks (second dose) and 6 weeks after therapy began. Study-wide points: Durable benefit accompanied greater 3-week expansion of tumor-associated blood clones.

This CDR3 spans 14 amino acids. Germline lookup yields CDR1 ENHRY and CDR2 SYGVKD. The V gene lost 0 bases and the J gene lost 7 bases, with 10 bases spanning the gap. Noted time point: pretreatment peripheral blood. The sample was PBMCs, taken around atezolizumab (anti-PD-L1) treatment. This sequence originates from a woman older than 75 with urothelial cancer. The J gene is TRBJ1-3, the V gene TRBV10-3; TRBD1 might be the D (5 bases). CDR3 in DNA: TGTGCCATCAGTGAGTCGAGGGAGGGGAACACCATATATTTT. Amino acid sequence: CAISESREGNTIYF.